The 8 T cell receptor beta chains below all came from one sample that was sequenced in a study of T cells in tumors after PD-1 blockade. Assay: immunoSEQ multiplex PCR; the TCRdb copy retains only in-frame clones and omits some. The table lists approximately 34,000 clones, 55% to 80% of them singletons. Sequenced material: PBMCs, taken after anti-PD-1 treatment. The receptor source for this set is a human donor with basal cell carcinoma.

This chain uses TRBV3-1 (or the pseudogene TRBV3-2) with TRBJ1-2; 12 nucleotides match TRBD1. Germline CDR1 and CDR2: LGHDT and YNNKEL (reference sequence). The CDR3 extends over 14 amino acids. V shed 3 bases, J shed 8 bases, and the junction held 4 bases outside the gene matches. The CDR3 sequence: CASSQGDRGRGYTF. CDR3 DNA sequence: TGTGCCAGCAGCCAGGGGGACAGGGGGCGAGGCTACACCTTC.

This clone has just a few counts. The V and J genes are TRBV6-5 and TRBJ2-1; 7 positions agree with TRBD2. The trim removed 7 bases at V and 7 bases at J, leaving 10 bases unmatched. This CDR3 spans 14 amino acids. The V gene's germline CDR1 is MNHEY and CDR2 SVGAGI. DNA of the CDR3: TGTGCCAGCAAGGCGGGGGTCCCAGGAAATGAGCAGTTCTTC. It codes for CASKAGVPGNEQFF.

The sample holds a few counts of this clone. The rearrangement joins TRBV7-2 to TRBJ2-7; 11 nucleotides agree with TRBD2. V trimming: 5 bases; J trimming: 6 bases; junction bases outside the gene matches: 9. Germline-derived CDR1 and CDR2 are SGHTA and FQGNSA. The CDR3 consists of 15 residues. The CDR3 DNA reads as TGTGCCAGCAGCGCCATAGCGGGGGGGCCGGGCGAGCAGTACTTC. Its protein product is CASSAIAGGPGEQYF.

The V gene is TRBV7-6, the J gene TRBJ2-2; TRBD2 matches 12 bases. Germline loops: CDR1 SGHVS, CDR2 FNYEAQ. J was trimmed by 3 bases and V by 5 bases; bases with no gene match: 4. The CDR3 totals 16 residues. The CDR3 nucleotides are TGTGCCAGCAGCCCAGGACTAGCGGGATACACCGGGGAGCTGTTTTTT. Its translation is CASSPGLAGYTGELFF.

The chain couples TRBV7-9 to TRBJ1-1; a possible D gene is TRBD1 (6 bases). V was shortened by 6 bases and J by 1 base, with 9 bases between the two germline ends. Germline lookup yields CDR1 SEHNR and CDR2 FQNEAQ (reference sequence). The CDR3 totals 13 residues. The CDR3 spells CASRVGGNTEAFF. Written as DNA, the CDR3 is TGTGCCAGCAGGGTAGGGGGGAACACTGAAGCTTTCTTT. The full variable domain, in which reference TRBV7-9 and TRBJ1-1 provide the parts outside the CDR3, is DTGVSQNPRHKITKRGQNVTFRCDPISEHNRLYWYRQTLGQGPEFLTYFQNEAQLEKSRLLSDRFSAERPKGSFSTLEIQRTEQGDSAMYLCASRVGGNTEAFFGQGTRLTVV.

The chain is built from TRBV2 and TRBJ1-6, with D possibly being TRBD1 (6 bases). Trimming cost V 4 bases and J 10 bases, with 8 bases left between them. The CDR3 is made up of 12 amino acids. The germline V gene has CDR1 SNHLY and CDR2 FYNNEI. The DNA of the CDR3 is TGTGCCAGCAGTGCGGGACAATCACCCCTCCACTTT. This gives the protein CASSAGQSPLHF.

The V and J genes are TRBV7-2 and TRBJ1-2; D is unclear. This CDR3 has 14 residues. CDR1 SGHTA and CDR2 FQGNSA come from the germline V gene. Between the trimmed V and J ends, which lost 1 base and 11 bases, there was a span of 17 bases. CDR3 sequence reads: CASSLEGPTFGYTF. The CDR3 DNA is TGTGCCAGCAGCTTAGAGGGTCCTACCTTTGGGTACACCTTC.

J is TRBJ1-1 and V is TRBV3-1 (or the pseudogene TRBV3-2); perhaps TRBD1 as D (5 bases). The CDR3 sequence is 13 residues long. Germline CDR1 is LGHDT and CDR2 is YNNKEL (reference sequence). The V end lost 8 bases, the J end lost 2 bases, and 12 bases lay between the germline ends. The CDR3 region is CASSRQFNTEAFF. The CDR3 nucleotides are TGTGCCAGCTCAAGACAGTTTAACACTGAAGCTTTCTTT.